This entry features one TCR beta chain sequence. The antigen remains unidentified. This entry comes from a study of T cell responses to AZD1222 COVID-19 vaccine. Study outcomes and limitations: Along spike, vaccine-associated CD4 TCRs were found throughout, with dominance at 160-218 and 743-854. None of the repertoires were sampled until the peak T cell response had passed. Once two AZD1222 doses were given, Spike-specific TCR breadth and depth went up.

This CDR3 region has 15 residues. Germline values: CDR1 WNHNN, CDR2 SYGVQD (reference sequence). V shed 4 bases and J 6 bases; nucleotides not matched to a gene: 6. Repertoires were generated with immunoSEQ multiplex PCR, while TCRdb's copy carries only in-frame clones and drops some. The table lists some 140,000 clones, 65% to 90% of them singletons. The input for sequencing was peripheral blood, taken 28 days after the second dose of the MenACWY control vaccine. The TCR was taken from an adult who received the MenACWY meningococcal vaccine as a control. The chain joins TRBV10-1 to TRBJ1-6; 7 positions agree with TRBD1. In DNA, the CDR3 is TGCGCCAGCAGTGGGGGGGACAGCGGTAATTCACCCCTCCACTTT. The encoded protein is CASSGGDSGNSPLHF.